This T cell receptor (beta chain) was captured by sequencing in a study of control samples from healthy donors and cancer patients. Data came from immunoSEQ multiplex PCR; TCRdb stores just in-frame clones and leaves some out. This table holds around 130,000 clones, roughly 88% found once. Sequencing input: blood. This TCR came from a man aged 45-65 years in good health.

CDR3 region: CASGAGGSEKLFF. CDR3 DNA: TGTGCCAGCGGGGCGGGGGGCAGTGAAAAACTGTTTTTT. The genes are TRBV7-9 and TRBJ1-4; possibly TRBD1 for D (6 bases). Germline assignment: CDR1 SEHNR and CDR2 FQNEAQ (reference sequence). The CDR3 covers 13 residues. V was trimmed by 8 bases and J by 7 bases, leaving 14 bases between them.